Only a few counts were recorded for the clone carrying this T cell receptor beta chain. The antigen is undetermined. The isolated RNA, all of it, was reverse transcribed, so expressed TCRB transcripts were what got sequenced. Profiling relied on immunoSEQ multiplex PCR, and the TCRdb table lists in-frame clones only, not all of them. The table records nearly 700,000 clones, under 15% of them present only once. The V end was cut by 5 bases, the J end by 8 bases, with 9 bases between. CDR3 length equals 11 residues. CDR1 MNHNY and CDR2 SVGAGI come from the germline V gene (reference sequence). The data were taken from a study of beta chain features in type 1 diabetes. Study conclusions and caveats: When Type 1 diabetes patients were examined, their TCRB CDR3s proved moderately but significantly shorter in all four CD4+ subsets.

Sorting that relied on CD45RO/CCR7/CD25/CD127/CD95/CD27 yielded CD4+ naive, central memory, regulatory and stem cell-like memory cells. This sequence originates from a man between 18 and 29 years old with type 1 diabetes. The sequencing sample was made of naive CD4+ T cells from blood. This chain joins TRBV6-6 and TRBJ1-2; D gene unclear. The CDR3 loop reads CASSPPRGYTF. CDR3 coding DNA: TGTGCCAGCAGTCCACCTCGGGGCTACACCTTC.